A selection of T cell receptor beta chains follows, all from one sample in a study of shared clonotypes between healthy human individuals. Repertoires were generated with immunoSEQ multiplex PCR, while TCRdb's copy carries only in-frame clones and drops some. The repertoire has around 1.9 million clones, approximately 94% of them found once; the top ten carry roughly 1.8%. The specimen was naive CD8+ T cells from PBMCs. These receptors originate from a young man in good health. Some clones in this sample may be carry-over from other donors' samples. Each CDR3 is given with its conserved first and last residue. Each record gives: clone size, J gene, D gene, V gene, CDR3 protein, CDR3 DNA. D genes are given only for firm matches. Clone size, where shown, is once, few, many, or a class for clones that have expanded.

clone size: few
J gene: TRBJ1-1
D gene: .
V gene: TRBV9
CDR3 protein: CASSTYMNTEAFF
CDR3 DNA: TGTGCCAGCAGCACGTACATGAACACTGAAGCTTTCTTT

clone size: .
J gene: TRBJ2-5
D gene: .
V gene: TRBV7-9
CDR3 protein: CASLGRQGTQETQYF
CDR3 DNA: TGTGCCAGCCTCGGCCGGCAGGGTACCCAAGAGACCCAGTACTTC

clone size: .
J gene: TRBJ1-1
D gene: TRBD1
V gene: TRBV27
CDR3 protein: CASSLSWTGTLNTEAFF
CDR3 DNA: TGTGCCAGCAGTTTATCCTGGACAGGGACCTTGAACACTGAAGCTTTCTTT

clone size: .
J gene: TRBJ2-7
D gene: .
V gene: TRBV27
CDR3 protein: CASSLGAGRYYEQYF
CDR3 DNA: TGTGCCAGCAGTCTAGGGGCAGGCCGATACTACGAGCAGTACTTC

clone size: .
J gene: TRBJ2-6
D gene: .
V gene: TRBV10-3
CDR3 protein: CAISESGLDLAGANVLTF
CDR3 DNA: TGTGCCATCAGTGAGTCAGGTTTGGATCTAGCCGGGGCCAACGTCCTGACTTTC

clone size: .
J gene: TRBJ1-2
D gene: TRBD1
V gene: TRBV6-5
CDR3 protein: CASREDRVAYGYTF
CDR3 DNA: TGTGCCAGCAGGGAAGACAGGGTAGCTTATGGCTACACCTTC

clone size: .
J gene: TRBJ1-5
D gene: .
V gene: TRBV28
CDR3 protein: CASSFRFADSLNQPQHF
CDR3 DNA: TGTGCCAGCAGTTTTCGGTTCGCGGACAGCCTCAATCAGCCCCAGCATTTT

clone size: .
J gene: TRBJ2-7
D gene: .
V gene: TRBV5-1
CDR3 protein: CASSYQTGVAYEQYF
CDR3 DNA: TGCGCCAGCAGCTACCAGACAGGAGTCGCCTACGAGCAGTACTTC

clone size: .
J gene: TRBJ2-1
D gene: TRBD1
V gene: TRBV4-3
CDR3 protein: CASSQERWGQGYNEQFF
CDR3 DNA: TGCGCCAGCAGCCAAGAACGGTGGGGACAGGGATACAATGAGCAGTTCTTC

clone size: .
J gene: TRBJ1-2
D gene: TRBD1
V gene: TRBV25-1
CDR3 protein: CAVETGGYGYTF
CDR3 DNA: TGTGCCGTCGAGACAGGGGGCTATGGCTACACCTTC

clone size: .
J gene: TRBJ1-2
D gene: .
V gene: TRBV5-4
CDR3 protein: CASSLDSGRIYGYTF
CDR3 DNA: TGTGCCAGCAGCTTGGATTCGGGCCGGATCTATGGCTACACCTTC

clone size: .
J gene: TRBJ1-2
D gene: .
V gene: TRBV19
CDR3 protein: CASSGLNYGYTF
CDR3 DNA: TGTGCCAGTAGTGGGTTAAACTATGGCTACACCTTC

clone size: .
J gene: TRBJ2-1
D gene: TRBD2
V gene: TRBV4-1
CDR3 protein: CASSYGLAGSSYNEQFF
CDR3 DNA: TGCGCCAGCAGTTACGGACTAGCGGGGAGCTCCTACAATGAGCAGTTCTTC

clone size: .
J gene: TRBJ2-5
D gene: .
V gene: TRBV4-1
CDR3 protein: CASSQGVNGEETQYF
CDR3 DNA: TGCGCCAGCAGCCAAGGGGTTAACGGCGAAGAGACCCAGTACTTC

clone size: .
J gene: TRBJ2-7
D gene: .
V gene: TRBV7-9
CDR3 protein: CASSLAGEAYEQYF
CDR3 DNA: TGTGCCAGCAGCTTAGCTGGGGAGGCCTACGAGCAGTACTTC

clone size: .
J gene: TRBJ1-1
D gene: TRBD1
V gene: TRBV28
CDR3 protein: CASSFRGRTEAFF
CDR3 DNA: TGTGCCAGCAGTTTTAGGGGGCGGACTGAAGCTTTCTTT

clone size: .
J gene: TRBJ2-7
D gene: .
V gene: TRBV19
CDR3 protein: CATTDVSYEQYF
CDR3 DNA: TGTGCCACCACTGACGTCTCCTACGAGCAGTACTTC

clone size: .
J gene: TRBJ2-7
D gene: .
V gene: TRBV6-6
CDR3 protein: CAIRGTDSYEQYF
CDR3 DNA: TGTGCCATACGGGGCACCGACTCCTACGAGCAGTACTTC

clone size: .
J gene: TRBJ2-1
D gene: .
V gene: TRBV9
CDR3 protein: CASSDTRSEQFF
CDR3 DNA: TGTGCCAGCAGCGACACTAGGAGTGAGCAGTTCTTC

clone size: few
J gene: TRBJ2-1
D gene: .
V gene: TRBV14
CDR3 protein: CASTRRSGNNEQFF
CDR3 DNA: TGTGCCAGCACCCGACGATCAGGCAACAATGAGCAGTTCTTC

clone size: .
J gene: TRBJ2-7
D gene: .
V gene: TRBV27
CDR3 protein: CASSFQLSYEQYF
CDR3 DNA: TGTGCCAGCAGTTTCCAGCTTTCCTACGAGCAGTACTTC

clone size: .
J gene: TRBJ2-3
D gene: .
V gene: TRBV13
CDR3 protein: CASSSWGSRVARTDTQYF
CDR3 DNA: TGTGCCAGCAGCTCCTGGGGCAGTCGGGTAGCTCGCACAGATACGCAGTATTTT

clone size: .
J gene: TRBJ2-5
D gene: TRBD1
V gene: TRBV27
CDR3 protein: CASSERQGWETQYF
CDR3 DNA: TGTGCCAGCAGTGAACGACAGGGTTGGGAGACCCAGTACTTC

clone size: .
J gene: TRBJ2-7
D gene: .
V gene: TRBV6-6
CDR3 protein: CASSYSVPRGYEQYF
CDR3 DNA: TGTGCCAGCAGTTACTCGGTCCCACGGGGCTACGAGCAGTACTTC